The clone carrying this TCR beta chain was seen only a few times. Its target is unknown. Via MiXCR, TCRdb re-called the reads, giving one row per CDR3 protein. The data contain about 130,000 distinct CDR3 sequences, 30% to 40% of them singletons. These data originate in a study of T cell repertoires in cytomegalovirus infection. Study-wide context: The study used recently identified HLA-C-restricted and well-studied HLA-B-restricted CMV epitopes. Shared public TCR beta signatures pointed to both CMV infection and a matching HLA type. General observations from the study: Cumulated frequencies of public TCR beta families served to identify carriers of CMV plus the relevant HLA. HLA-C-restricted, CMV-specific TCR beta clonotypes were dominant ex vivo.

The sequence derives from a human donor in good health (CMV status not recorded). Some clones in this sample may be carry-over from other donors' samples. This specimen was CD8+ T cells from cultured PBMCs, taken from culture after CMV antigen stimulation.

The CDR3 region is CASRDRTGLYEQYF. The CDR3 DNA is TGTGCCAGCAGGGATAGGACAGGGCTCTACGAGCAGTACTTC. The V call is TRBV6-1, the J call TRBJ2-7; 8 nucleotides line up with TRBD1. CDR1 and CDR2 (germline): MNHNS, SASEGT. Trimming at V came to 6 bases and at J to 3 bases, leaving 7 bases not matched to a gene. The CDR3 sequence is 14 residues long.